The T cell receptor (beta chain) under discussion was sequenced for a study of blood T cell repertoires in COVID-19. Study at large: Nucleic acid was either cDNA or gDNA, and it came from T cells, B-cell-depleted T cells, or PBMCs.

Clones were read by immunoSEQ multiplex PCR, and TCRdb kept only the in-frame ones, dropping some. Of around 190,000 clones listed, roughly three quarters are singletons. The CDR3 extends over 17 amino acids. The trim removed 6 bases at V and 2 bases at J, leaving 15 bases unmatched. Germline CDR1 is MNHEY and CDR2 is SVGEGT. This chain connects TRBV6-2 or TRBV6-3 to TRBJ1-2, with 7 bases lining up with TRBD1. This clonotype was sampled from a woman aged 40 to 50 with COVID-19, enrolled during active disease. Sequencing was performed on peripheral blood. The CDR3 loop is CASSLRGRTGINYGYTF. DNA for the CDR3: TGTGCCAGCAGCCTAAGGGGCCGGACAGGAATCAACTATGGCTACACCTTC.